The clone carrying this T cell receptor beta chain was recorded at least ten times. The CDR3 length is 14 residues. V dropped 6 bases and J dropped 12 bases, with 24 bases sitting between them. The V gene's germline CDR1 is MNHNS and CDR2 SASEGT. This entry is derived from a study of T-cell reconstitution after alpha-beta-depleted transplantation in children. Unique molecular identifiers were incorporated when the TCRbeta library was constructed. Using its own MiXCR run on the PCR reads, TCRdb lists one record per CDR3 protein. The sample contains a few hundred thousand distinct CDR3 sequences, around 9.7% of which appear only once.

This specimen was PBMCs from the stem cell graft donor, taken from the stem cell graft. J is TRBJ2-7 and V is TRBV6-1; D possibly corresponds to TRBD1 (5 bases). The TCR was taken from a human donor who donated a stem cell graft to a child with SCID. The CDR3 nucleotides read TGTGCCAGCAGCCCCACAGGATCTCCTACGAGCAGGTACTTC. Translated: CASSPTGSPTSRYF.